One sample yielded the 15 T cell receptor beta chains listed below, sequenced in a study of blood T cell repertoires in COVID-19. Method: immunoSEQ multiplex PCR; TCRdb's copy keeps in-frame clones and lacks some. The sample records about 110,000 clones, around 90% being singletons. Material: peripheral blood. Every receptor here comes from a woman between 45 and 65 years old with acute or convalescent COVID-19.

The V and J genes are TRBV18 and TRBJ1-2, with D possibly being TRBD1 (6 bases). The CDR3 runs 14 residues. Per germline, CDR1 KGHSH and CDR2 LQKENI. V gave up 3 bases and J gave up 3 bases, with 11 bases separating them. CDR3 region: CASSPYRVDYGYTF. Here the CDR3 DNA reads TGTGCCAGCTCACCCTACAGGGTTGACTATGGCTACACCTTC.

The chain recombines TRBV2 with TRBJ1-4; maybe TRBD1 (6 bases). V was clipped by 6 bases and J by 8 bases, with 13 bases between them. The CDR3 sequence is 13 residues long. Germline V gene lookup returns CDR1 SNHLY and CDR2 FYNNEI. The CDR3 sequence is CASREDRWEKLFF. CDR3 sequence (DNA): TGTGCCAGCAGAGAGGACAGATGGGAAAAACTGTTTTTT.

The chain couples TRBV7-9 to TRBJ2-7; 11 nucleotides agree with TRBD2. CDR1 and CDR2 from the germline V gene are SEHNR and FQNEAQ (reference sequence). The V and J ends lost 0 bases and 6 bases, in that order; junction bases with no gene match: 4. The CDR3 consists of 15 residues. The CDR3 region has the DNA TGTGCCAGCAGCTTAGCGGAGACTAGCGGGGTCGAGCAGTACTTC. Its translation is CASSLAETSGVEQYF.

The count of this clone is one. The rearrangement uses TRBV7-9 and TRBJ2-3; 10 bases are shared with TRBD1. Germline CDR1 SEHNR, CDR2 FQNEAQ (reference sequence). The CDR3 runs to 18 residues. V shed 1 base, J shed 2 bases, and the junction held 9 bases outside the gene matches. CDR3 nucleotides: TGTGCCAGCAGCTTAGGCTTTACCGGGACAGGGGCCACAGATACGCAGTATTTT. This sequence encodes CASSLGFTGTGATDTQYF.

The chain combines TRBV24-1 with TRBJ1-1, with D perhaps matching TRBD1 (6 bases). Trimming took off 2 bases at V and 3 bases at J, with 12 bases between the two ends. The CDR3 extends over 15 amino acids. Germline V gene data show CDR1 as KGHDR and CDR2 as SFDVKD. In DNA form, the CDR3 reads TGTGCCACCAGTGATTCTGGTAAGGGGGACACTGAAGCTTTCTTT. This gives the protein CATSDSGKGDTEAFF.

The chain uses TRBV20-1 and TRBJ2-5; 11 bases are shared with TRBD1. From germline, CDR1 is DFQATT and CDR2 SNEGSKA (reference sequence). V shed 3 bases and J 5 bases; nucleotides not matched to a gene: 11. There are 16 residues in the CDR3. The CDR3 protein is CSASPTDRGLGETQYF. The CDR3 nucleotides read TGCAGTGCTAGTCCGACGGACAGGGGGCTTGGGGAGACCCAGTACTTC.

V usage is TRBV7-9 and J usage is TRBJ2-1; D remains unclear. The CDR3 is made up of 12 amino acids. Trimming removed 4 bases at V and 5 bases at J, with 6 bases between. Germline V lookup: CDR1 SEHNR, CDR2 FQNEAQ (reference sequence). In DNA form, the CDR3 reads TGTGCCAGCAGCTCCCCTGACAATGAGCAGTTCTTC. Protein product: CASSSPDNEQFF.

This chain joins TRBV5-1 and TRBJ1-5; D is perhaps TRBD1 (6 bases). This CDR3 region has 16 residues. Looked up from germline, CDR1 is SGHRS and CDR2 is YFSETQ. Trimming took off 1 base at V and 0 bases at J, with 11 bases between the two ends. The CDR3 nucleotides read TGCGCCAGCAGCTTGTGGGGGCCTTATAGCAATCAGCCCCAGCATTTT. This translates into CASSLWGPYSNQPQHF. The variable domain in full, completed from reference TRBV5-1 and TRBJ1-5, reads KAGVTQTPRYLIKTRGQQVTLSCSPISGHRSVSWYQQTPGQGLQFLFEYFSETQRNKGNFPGRFSGRQFSNSRSEMNVSTLELGDSALYLCASSLWGPYSNQPQHFGDGTRLSIL.

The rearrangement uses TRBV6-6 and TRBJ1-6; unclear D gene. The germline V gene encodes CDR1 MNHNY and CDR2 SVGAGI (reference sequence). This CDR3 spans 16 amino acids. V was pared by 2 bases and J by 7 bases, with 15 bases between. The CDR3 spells CASSYRRVGLNSPLHF. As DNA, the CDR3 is TGTGCCAGCAGTTACCGGAGGGTGGGCCTCAATTCACCCCTCCACTTT.

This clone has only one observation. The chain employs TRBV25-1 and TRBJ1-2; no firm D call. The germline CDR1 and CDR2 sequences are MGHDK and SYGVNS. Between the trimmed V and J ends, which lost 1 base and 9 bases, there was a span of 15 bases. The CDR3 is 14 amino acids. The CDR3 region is CASSEWYGSSRYTF. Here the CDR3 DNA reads TGTGCCAGCAGTGAATGGTACGGTTCTAGTCGCTACACCTTC.

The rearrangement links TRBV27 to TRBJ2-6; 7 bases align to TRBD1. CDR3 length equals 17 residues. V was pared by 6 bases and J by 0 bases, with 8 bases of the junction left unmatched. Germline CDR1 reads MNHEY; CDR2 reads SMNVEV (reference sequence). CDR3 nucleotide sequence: TGTGCCAGCAGCCCGGGACAGCCAAACTCTGGGGCCAACGTCCTGACTTTC. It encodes CASSPGQPNSGANVLTF.

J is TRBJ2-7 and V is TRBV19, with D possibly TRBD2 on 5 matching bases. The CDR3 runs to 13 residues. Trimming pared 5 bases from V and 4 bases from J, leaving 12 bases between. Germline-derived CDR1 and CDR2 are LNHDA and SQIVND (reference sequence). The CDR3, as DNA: TGTGCCAGTAGTGAGGGAGTCGCGTACGAGCAGTACTTC. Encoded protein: CASSEGVAYEQYF.

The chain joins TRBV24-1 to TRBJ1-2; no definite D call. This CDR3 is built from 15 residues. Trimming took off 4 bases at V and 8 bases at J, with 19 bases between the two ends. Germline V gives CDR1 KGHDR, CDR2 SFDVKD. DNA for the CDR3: TGTGCCACCAGTGACCCCGGGGAGGAGATACGGGGCTACACCTTC. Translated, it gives CATSDPGEEIRGYTF.

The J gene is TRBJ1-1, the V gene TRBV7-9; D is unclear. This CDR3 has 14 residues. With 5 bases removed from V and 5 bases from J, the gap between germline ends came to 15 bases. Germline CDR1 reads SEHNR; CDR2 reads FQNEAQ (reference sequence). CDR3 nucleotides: TGTGCCAGCAGCCCCAGGACTAGGCAAACTGAAGCTTTCTTT. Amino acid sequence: CASSPRTRQTEAFF.

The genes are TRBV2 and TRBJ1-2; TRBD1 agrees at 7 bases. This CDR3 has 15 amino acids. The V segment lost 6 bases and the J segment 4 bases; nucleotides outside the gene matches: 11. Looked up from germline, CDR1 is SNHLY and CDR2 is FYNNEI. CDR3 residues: CASSAVGGQIYGYTF. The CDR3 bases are TGTGCCAGCAGCGCCGTGGGGGGACAGATCTATGGCTACACCTTC.